One and the same sample provided the 32 T cell receptor beta chains below, sequenced in a study of blood T cell repertoires in COVID-19. The data were produced by immunoSEQ multiplex PCR, yet TCRdb's version contains in-frame clones alone and is incomplete. This table holds about 39,000 clones, roughly 82% found once. The specimen sequenced was peripheral blood. Receptors originate from a man between 50 and 59 years old with active or convalescent COVID-19.

V usage is TRBV6-5 and J usage is TRBJ2-7, with a possible D match to TRBD2 (5 bases). The length of the CDR3 is 14 residues. Germline lookup yields CDR1 MNHEY and CDR2 SVGAGI. Trimming pared 6 bases from V and 3 bases from J, leaving 15 bases between. The CDR3 here is CASRREMTNYEQYF. In nucleotides, the CDR3 is TGTGCCAGCAGGAGGGAGATGACTAACTACGAGCAGTACTTC.

J is TRBJ2-3 and V is TRBV5-6; a weak D match, TRBD2 (5 bases). The V and J ends lost 4 bases and 7 bases respectively, with 22 bases between them. This CDR3 spans 16 amino acids. CDR1 and CDR2 from the germline V gene are SGHDT and YYEEEE. CDR3 in amino acids: CASSNRGSSLMNTQYF. CDR3 bases: TGTGCCAGCAGCAATAGAGGGAGTTCTTTAATGAATACGCAGTATTTT. Together with reference TRBV5-6 and TRBJ2-3, the CDR3 gives the full variable domain: DAGVTQSPTHLIKTRGQQVTLRCSPKSGHDTVSWYQQALGQGPQFIFQYYEEEERQRGNFPDRFSGHQFPNYSSELNVNALLLGDSALYLCASSNRGSSLMNTQYFGPGTRLTVL.

This chain connects TRBV20-1 to TRBJ2-5; 10 nucleotides agree with TRBD2. V trimming: 3 bases; J trimming: 4 bases; junction bases outside the gene matches: 14. The CDR3 is 17 residues long. Germline V CDR1 and CDR2: DFQATT, SNEGSKA (reference sequence). The CDR3 spells CSASPQRSGGAGETQYF. In nucleotides, the CDR3 is TGCAGTGCTAGTCCCCAGCGCAGCGGGGGGGCGGGAGAGACCCAGTACTTC.

This clone has a handful of counts. The rearrangement joins TRBV29-1 to TRBJ1-1; no clear D. CDR3 length equals 10 residues. Germline V gene data show CDR1 as SQVTM and CDR2 as ANQGSEA. V was clipped by 6 bases and J by 4 bases, with 6 bases between them. The CDR3 bases are TGCAGCGTGAGGGTCACTGAAGCTTTCTTT. Its translation is CSVRVTEAFF.

The CDR3 loop is CASSPRAGGYGELFF. The CDR3 DNA reads TGTGCCAGCAGCCCGCGCGCAGGGGGGTACGGGGAGCTGTTTTTT. The chain uses TRBV7-2 and TRBJ2-2; possible D gene TRBD1, 7 bases. The CDR3 spans 15 residues. CDR1 and CDR2 from the germline V gene are SGHTA and FQGNSA. Trimming pared 5 bases from V and 7 bases from J, leaving 17 bases between. Combining the CDR3 with reference TRBV7-2 and TRBJ2-2 gives the whole variable domain GAGVSQSPSNKVTEKGKDVELRCDPISGHTALYWYRQSLGQGLEFLIYFQGNSAPDKSGLPSDRFSAERTGGSVSTLTIQRTQQEDSAVYLCASSPRAGGYGELFFGEGSRLTVL.

This chain joins TRBV9 and TRBJ2-1, with no clear D. Germline CDR1 reads SGDLS; CDR2 reads YYNGEE. The CDR3 totals 16 residues. V gave up 0 bases and J gave up 2 bases, with 12 bases separating them. The CDR3 DNA reads as TGTGCCAGCAGCGTAGACGCGTCAGGCGCCTACAATGAGCAGTTCTTC. Protein sequence: CASSVDASGAYNEQFF.

V gene TRBV7-6 combines with J gene TRBJ2-1; 8 nucleotides match TRBD1. Germline V lookup: CDR1 SGHVS, CDR2 FNYEAQ. This CDR3 has 15 residues. V gave up 5 bases and J gave up 6 bases; unmatched junction bases: 9. The CDR3 sequence is CASSAGTGGSNEQFF. The CDR3 DNA follows: TGTGCCAGCAGCGCCGGAACAGGGGGTAGCAATGAGCAGTTCTTC.

This clone has a single count. This chain joins TRBV5-1 and TRBJ2-2, with D perhaps TRBD2 (5 bases). The germline V gene encodes CDR1 SGHRS and CDR2 YFSETQ. The CDR3 spans 14 residues. V gave up 1 base and J gave up 7 bases, with 11 bases separating them. The CDR3 here is CASSLRSEGGELFF. The CDR3 DNA sequence: TGCGCCAGCAGCTTGCGGTCCGAGGGCGGGGAGCTGTTTTTT.

This clone was counted a few times. This chain's CDR3 is CASKIQGARGEAFF. The CDR3 coding sequence is TGCGCCAGCAAGATTCAGGGGGCTAGGGGTGAAGCTTTCTTT. The chain has TRBV5-1 and TRBJ1-1; 8 bases are a match to TRBD1. CDR1 is SGHRS, CDR2 YFSETQ, per germline. This CDR3 has 14 amino acids. V trimming: 6 bases; J trimming: 7 bases; junction bases outside the gene matches: 11.

CDR3 nucleotide sequence: TGTGCCAGCAGTCTCCCCCTAGACACAGCGGTCAACTATGGCTACACCTTC. Amino acids: CASSLPLDTAVNYGYTF. This rearrangement joins TRBV28 to TRBJ1-2; D gene ambiguous. Germline values: CDR1 MDHEN, CDR2 SYDVKM. V lost 5 bases and J lost 2, with 21 bases in between. The CDR3 contains 17 residues.

The chain couples TRBV6-5 to TRBJ1-2; 8 bases line up with TRBD1. The germline gives CDR1 MNHEY, CDR2 SVGAGI. CDR3 length: 15 residues. J lost 8 bases, V lost 7 bases, and 15 bases had no gene match. The CDR3 protein is CASNEVTGDRGGYTF. DNA for the CDR3: TGTGCCAGCAACGAAGTGACAGGGGATAGAGGGGGCTACACCTTC.

The J gene is TRBJ1-4, the V gene TRBV2; 9 nucleotides line up with TRBD1. J gave up 3 bases and V 6 bases, and 8 bases lay outside the gene matches. CDR3 length: 16 amino acids. Per the germline V gene, CDR1 is SNHLY and CDR2 is FYNNEI. The CDR3 DNA reads as TGTGCCAGCAGGGAACAGGGGGCGCTGGCTAATGAAAAACTGTTTTTT. It encodes CASREQGALANEKLFF. The variable domain in full, completed from reference TRBV2 and TRBJ1-4, reads EPEVTQTPSHQVTQMGQEVILRCVPISNHLYFYWYRQILGQKVEFLVSFYNNEISEKSEIFDDQFSVERPDGSNFTLKIRSTKLEDSAMYFCASREQGALANEKLFFGSGTQLSVL.

This chain joins TRBV9 and TRBJ2-7, with 12 bases lining up with TRBD1. The CDR3 length is 15 residues. V dropped 3 bases and J dropped 5; count of bases not matched to a gene: 6. Germline V gene sequence: CDR1 SGDLS, CDR2 YYNGEE. The CDR3 loop reads CASSARDRGLDEQYF. CDR3 sequence (DNA): TGTGCCAGCAGCGCCCGGGACAGGGGGCTCGACGAGCAGTACTTC.

The rearrangement links TRBV6-2 or TRBV6-3 to TRBJ1-6; 7 bases line up with TRBD1. Per the germline V gene, CDR1 is MNHEY and CDR2 is SVGEGT. J lost 8 bases, V lost 5 bases, and 6 bases had no gene match. The CDR3 is 14 amino acids. The CDR3 sequence: CASSRQGPDSPLHF. DNA of the CDR3: TGTGCCAGCAGTCGACAGGGACCCGATTCACCCCTCCACTTT.

CDR3 protein: CASSTGGISNQPQHF. CDR3 sequence (DNA): TGTGCCAGCAGTACAGGGGGCATCAGCAATCAGCCCCAGCATTTT. The V call is TRBV6-6, the J call TRBJ1-5; TRBD1 matches at 9 bases. J was trimmed by 1 base and V by 5 bases; bases with no gene match: 3. Per germline, CDR1 MNHNY and CDR2 SVGAGI (reference sequence). There are 15 residues in the CDR3.

V gene TRBV11-2 combines with J gene TRBJ1-2; D is unresolved. The length of the CDR3 is 14 residues. CDR1 is SGHAT, CDR2 FQNNGV, per germline. V lost 5 bases, J lost 1 base, and 11 bases lay in between. DNA of the CDR3: TGTGCCAGCAGCCCGGGTCCAGTTAACTATGGCTACACCTTC. Amino acid sequence: CASSPGPVNYGYTF.

The J gene is TRBJ1-5, the V gene TRBV3-1 (or the pseudogene TRBV3-2); D call uncertain. Trimming left V 6 bases short and J 2 bases short, with 11 bases between. Germline V gives CDR1 LGHDT, CDR2 YNNKEL (reference sequence). The length of the CDR3 is 14 residues. The CDR3: CASSREGGNQPQHF. The CDR3 nucleotides are TGTGCCAGCAGTCGGGAGGGAGGCAATCAGCCCCAGCATTTT.

V is TRBV28 and J is TRBJ1-4; TRBD1 might be the D (6 bases). Germline V gene lookup returns CDR1 MDHEN and CDR2 SYDVKM. The CDR3 length is 15 residues. Between the trimmed V and J ends, which lost 4 bases and 4 bases, there was a span of 13 bases. CDR3 in amino acids: CASSSQGRSNEKLFF. The CDR3, as DNA: TGTGCCAGCAGTTCCCAGGGGCGGAGTAATGAAAAACTGTTTTTT.

This clone has just one count. CDR3 DNA: TGTGCCACCAGCAGAGGGGGAGATCTTAATGAAAAACTGTTTTTT. Encoded protein: CATSRGGDLNEKLFF. The J gene is TRBJ1-4, the V gene TRBV15; D ambiguous. This CDR3 comprises 15 residues. The germline V and J ends were trimmed by 1 base and 4 bases, with 10 bases remaining between them. CDR1 is LNHNV and CDR2 is YYDKDF in the germline V gene (reference sequence).

This clone was seen only a few times. The chain couples TRBV29-1 to TRBJ2-4, with D possibly being TRBD1 (6 bases). Germline V gene data show CDR1 as SQVTM and CDR2 as ANQGSEA. Trimming stripped 1 base from V and 3 bases from J, with 22 bases between. The CDR3 spans 18 residues. The CDR3 DNA is TGCAGCGTTGAAGGGCCTCTAATGAGGGGGTGGGACAAAAACATTCAGTACTTC. This gives the protein CSVEGPLMRGWDKNIQYF.

The gene calls are TRBV18 and TRBJ1-4, with D maybe TRBD1 (5 bases). V gave up 1 base and J gave up 8 bases, with 11 bases separating them. CDR1 is KGHSH and CDR2 is LQKENI in the germline V gene. This CDR3 has 14 residues. The CDR3 loop is CASSPQGIGEKLFF. CDR3 nucleotides: TGTGCCAGCTCACCACAGGGGATTGGGGAAAAACTGTTTTTT.

This chain connects TRBV12-3 or TRBV12-4 to TRBJ2-3; possibly TRBD2 for D (5 bases). V shed 5 bases and J shed 4 bases, with 10 bases lying between them. This CDR3 is 13 amino acids long. This chain's CDR3 is CASSPSRADTQYF. CDR3 sequence (DNA): TGTGCCAGCAGTCCGTCGCGGGCAGATACGCAGTATTTT.

The V gene is TRBV29-1, the J gene TRBJ1-2, with TRBD1 matching over 9 bases. The length of the CDR3 is 14 residues. With 6 bases clipped from V and 8 bases from J, the junction kept 13 bases outside the gene matches. Germline-derived CDR1 and CDR2 are SQVTM and ANQGSEA. In DNA form, the CDR3 reads TGCAGCGTGGCTACAGGGGGCGCGAGCTCCGGCTACACCTTC. Encoded protein: CSVATGGASSGYTF.

The CDR3 DNA follows: TGTGCCAGCAGTTTATTGGGACTCGAGGGCCAGTTCTTC. Translating it yields CASSLLGLEGQFF. The chain recombines TRBV27 with TRBJ2-1, with a weak D call TRBD2 (6 bases). This CDR3 region has 13 residues. The germline CDR1 and CDR2 sequences are MNHEY and SMNVEV (reference sequence). V lost 1 base and J lost 13, with 14 bases in between.

The count of this clone is one. This sequence joins TRBV27 and TRBJ2-7; 7 bases are shared with TRBD1. With 2 bases clipped from V and 3 bases from J, the junction kept 10 bases outside the gene matches. The germline gives CDR1 MNHEY, CDR2 SMNVEV (reference sequence). The CDR3 sequence is 16 residues long. This chain's CDR3 is CASSLTRGQTGYEQYF. The CDR3 DNA follows: TGTGCCAGCAGTTTAACCCGGGGACAGACTGGCTACGAGCAGTACTTC.

The chain couples TRBV28 to TRBJ1-3; TRBD1 matches 11 bases. The CDR3 extends over 15 amino acids. Trimming cost V 5 bases and J 0 bases; bases outside gene matches: 0. Germline loops: CDR1 MDHEN, CDR2 SYDVKM. CDR3 loop: CASSGQGASGNTIYF. The CDR3 DNA sequence: TGTGCCAGCAGTGGACAGGGGGCCTCTGGAAACACCATATATTTT.

The chain is built from TRBV6-5 and TRBJ1-3; D gene uncertain. Germline V gene sequence: CDR1 MNHEY, CDR2 SVGAGI. This CDR3 is 13 amino acids long. V lost 6 bases, J lost 0 bases, and 6 bases lay in between. DNA for the CDR3: TGTGCCAGCAGAGAGTACTCTGGAAACACCATATATTTT. It codes for CASREYSGNTIYF.

The J gene is TRBJ2-7, the V gene TRBV11-3; 10 bases agree with TRBD1. V gave up 1 base and J gave up 2 bases; unmatched junction bases: 8. Germline V gene lookup returns CDR1 SGHNT and CDR2 YENEEA. CDR3 length: 17 amino acids. The CDR3 here is CASSLGEDRGGTYEQYF. CDR3 bases: TGTGCCAGCAGCTTAGGAGAGGACAGGGGGGGAACCTACGAGCAGTACTTC.

This chain uses TRBV5-5 with TRBJ1-5; TRBD1 is a possible D gene (5 bases). Germline V gives CDR1 SGHKS, CDR2 YYEKEE (reference sequence). Trimming left V 2 bases short and J 3 bases short, with 12 bases between. There are 15 residues in the CDR3. CDR3 in amino acids: CASSFSGLINQPQHF. The CDR3 DNA reads as TGTGCCAGCAGCTTTTCAGGGTTGATCAATCAGCCCCAGCATTTT.

Notes on this clone: The sample holds other DNA sequences that translate to the same CDR3. This chain connects TRBV18 to TRBJ2-2; D might be TRBD2 (6 bases). Germline CDR1 KGHSH, CDR2 LQKENI. V lost 3 bases, J lost 6 bases, and 11 bases lay in between. The CDR3 runs 14 residues. CDR3 in amino acids: CASSPQEGAGELFF. CDR3 nucleotide sequence: TGTGCCAGCTCACCCCAGGAGGGAGCCGGGGAGCTGTTTTTT. The complete variable domain, with remaining parts taken from reference TRBV18 and TRBJ2-2, reads NAGVMQNPRHLVRRRGQEARLRCSPMKGHSHVYWYRQLPEEGLKFMVYLQKENIIDESGMPKERFSAEFPKEGPSILRIQQVVRGDSAAYFCASSPQEGAGELFFGEGSRLTVL.

V and J are TRBV29-1 and TRBJ1-3; D gene unclear. V dropped 3 bases and J dropped 0 bases, with 6 bases sitting between them. CDR3 length: 13 residues. Germline values: CDR1 SQVTM, CDR2 ANQGSEA. This CDR3 is CSVESGSGNTIYF. CDR3 in DNA: TGCAGCGTTGAGTCGGGCTCTGGAAACACCATATATTTT. The full variable domain, in which reference TRBV29-1 and TRBJ1-3 provide the parts outside the CDR3, is SAVISQKPSRDICQRGTSLTIQCQVDSQVTMMFWYRQQPGQSLTLIATANQGSEATYESGFVIDKFPISRPNLTFSTLTVSNMSPEDSSIYLCSVESGSGNTIYFGEGSWLTVV.

J is TRBJ2-3 and V is TRBV9; D might be TRBD1 (5 bases). The CDR3 totals 13 residues. Germline V gene lookup returns CDR1 SGDLS and CDR2 YYNGEE. V lost 4 bases, J lost 8 bases, and 14 bases lay in between. In nucleotides, the CDR3 is TGTGCCAGCAGCTCCACAGGATTGGGTACGCAGTATTTT. This encodes CASSSTGLGTQYF.